This T cell receptor (beta chain) is drawn from a study of identical twins listed by TCRdb under 2016. Concerning the study at large: To test whether fetal clonotypes persist, this study deep-sequenced TCR alpha and beta repertoires from monozygotic twins, from unrelated adults of various ages, and from cord blood. To rule out contamination, the twin experiments were replicated at different times with different library preparation protocols.

Taken from cysteine to phenylalanine, the CDR3 has 10 residues. Just the 30-base CDR3 DNA is kept, in frame starting at base 1. In the germline V gene (reference sequence), CDR1 corresponds to SGHKS and CDR2 to YYEKEE. Trimming takes 3 bases from V and 3 bases from J, and the germline ends sit 0 bases apart. The study at large found these results: Because the same donors could not be followed over many years, the conclusions relied on cross-sectional statistical analysis. Abundant cord blood beta clonotypes had fewer insertions, young adult naive repertoires showed a similar but weaker trend, and memory repertoires showed no such trend. Out-of-frame TCR alpha sharing in monozygotic twins was systematically underestimated by recombination models, whereas sharing between unrelated individuals was in agreement with the recombination models. Zero-insertion analyses could be partly confounded by invariant T cells such as MAIT and iNKT, though diverse VJ usage argued against such confounding for most clonotypes. Excess twin sharing in beta out-of-frame sequences was weaker because fewer shared sequences lowered the signal-to-noise ratio. Compared with coincidental sharing between unrelated individuals, out-of-frame TCR alpha sequences shared between twins had an excess of sequences with low generation probability.

Libraries were constructed by 5' RACE. Sequencer: Illumina HiSeq 2000. Template switching introduced a universal primer binding site; the final cDNA contained a unique molecular identifier, enabling accurate counting of TCR cDNA molecules. First-strand cDNA for TCR alpha and beta chains was synthesized from specific primers in the conserved constant-segment region. Each cDNA library was double barcoded, with a SMART-Mk sample barcode plus Illumina barcodes, to control for contamination. TruSeq adapter sequences and Illumina sample barcodes were added in two successive PCR steps. The Illumina HiSeq platform was used with custom primers to sequence TCR alpha and beta cDNA libraries. For the original study's pipeline: MiGEC was used to process raw reads and extract unique molecular identifiers, and MiXCR was used to find CDR3 positions. For each individual, recombination models were inferred using an EM algorithm with the repgenHMM and IGoR tools. Shared clonotypes were analyzed with the tcR package in R, and sharing was normalized by the product of cloneset sizes. To study raw recombination without the effects of thymic and clonal selection, out-of-frame nonproductive sequences were analyzed. In-frame beta chains were kept once TCRdb had trimmed the public reads at Q25 with fastp and called clones with MiXCR. Each CDR3 protein appears once, grouped with its most common genes and DNA. The V and J calls reflect TCRdb's pipeline rather than the authors' work. The sample table lists a few hundred thousand distinct CDR3 sequences, roughly 10% of them with a count of one. More than 8% of the sample is held by the ten biggest clonotypes.

Every donor in the study was a healthy Caucasian. The researchers also sequenced three unrelated adults who were not twins: a male aged 18 to 30, a male aged 50 to 60, and a female aged 50 to 60. Miltenyi CD45RO+ enrichment and human naive T-cell isolation kits were used to isolate memory (CD45RO+) and naive T cells from PBMC. In its sample, this clonotype was seen many times. This receptor's antigen is unknown. Per-base qualities were not stored, and no clone one base away is much larger. The sample consisted of naive T cells sorted from blood. The sample's cell subset or site label is to be understood as: cells isolated with a human naive T-cell isolation kit. The chain employs TRBV5-5 and TRBJ1-1; no D segment can be confidently identified. This TCR came from a woman aged 45-65 years in good health. For the CDR3, the sequence is CASSYTEAFF. The nucleotides are TGTGCCAGCAGCTACACTGAAGCTTTCTTT.